This TCR beta chain was sequenced for a study of early T cells in non-severe SARS-CoV-2 infection. Overall study context: Sequencing targeted bulk RNA from unsorted whole blood, leaving chains unpaired.

This CDR3 spans 15 amino acids. Germline-derived CDR1 and CDR2 are SEHNR and FQNEAQ (reference sequence). Trimming took off 2 bases at V and 1 base at J, with 11 bases between the two ends. Individual cDNA molecules received unique molecular identifiers. MiXCR, applied by TCRdb to the 5' RACE reads, yields one record per CDR3 protein. The sample shows just over 80,000 distinct CDR3 sequences, roughly 13% of them seen only once. The clonotype originates from an adult who was a healthcare worker with PCR-confirmed SARS-CoV-2 infection or an uninfected control (not recorded which). J is TRBJ1-1 and V is TRBV7-9, with D uncertain. Sample: whole blood. CDR3 sequence (DNA): TGTGCCAGCAGCTTAACGCCGGTAAGGAACACTGAAGCTTTCTTT. It translates to CASSLTPVRNTEAFF.